The entry below gives a single TCR beta chain sequence along with its context. This specimen comes from a study of cytomegalovirus exposure and HLA in healthy donors. The CDR3 is 14 amino acids. Germline CDR1 and CDR2: LNHDA and SQIVND (reference sequence). The V and J ends lost 0 bases and 4 bases respectively, with 9 bases between them. Primers included in the PCR were 60 Vbeta and 13 Jbeta primers. Generated by immunoSEQ multiplex PCR, the TCRdb table keeps only in-frame clones and is missing some. The sample lists more than 95,000 clones, 55% to 75% seen once, with roughly 9% in the top ten. The chain employs TRBV19 and TRBJ1-1; D possibly corresponds to TRBD1 (5 bases). The clonotype was recovered from a woman aged 40 to 49 in good health and CMV-seropositive. Sequenced sample: PBMCs. CDR3 coding DNA: TGTGCCAGTAGTATAGACAGGGTCGGCACTGAAGCTTTCTTT. It encodes CASSIDRVGTEAFF.